A single sample is the source of the 29 T cell receptor beta chains below, sequenced in a study of blood T cell repertoires in COVID-19. Sequencing used immunoSEQ multiplex PCR; TCRdb keeps in-frame clones, though not all of them. Seen here are 130,000 to 150,000 clones, under 90% observed once, and the top ten hold roughly 8.6%. The specimen was peripheral blood. These receptors were taken from a woman of 80 years or more in a cohort sampled during active or convalescent COVID-19.

The gene calls are TRBV12-1 and TRBJ1-1; the DNA was not used to check the table's D call, TRBD1. TRBV12-1 is listed as a pseudogene. CDR3 length: 20 amino acids. In DNA form, the CDR3 reads TGTGCCAGCAGCTTTGGGGATCGACATGAGGGGGCGGTCATGAACACTGAAGCTTTCTTT. Translated, it gives CASSFGDRHEGAVMNTEAFF.

The gene calls are TRBV29-1 and TRBJ2-5, with 10 bases matching TRBD2. Germline V lookup: CDR1 SQVTM, CDR2 ANQGSEA. The CDR3 covers 14 residues. V gave up 5 bases and J gave up 5 bases; unmatched junction bases: 8. For the CDR3, the DNA is TGCAGCGTTCCCCTAGCGGGGGTCCGGGAGACCCAGTACTTC. Amino acids: CSVPLAGVRETQYF.

The chain couples TRBV11-1 to TRBJ2-3; TRBD2 agrees at 10 bases. V shed 1 base, J shed 4 bases, and the junction held 2 bases outside the gene matches. Germline V CDR1 and CDR2: SGHAT, FQDESV (reference sequence). The CDR3 contains 15 residues. Written as DNA, the CDR3 is TGTGCCAGCAGCTTAGTTAGCGGGGGGTCAGATACGCAGTATTTT. It is translated as CASSLVSGGSDTQYF. The full variable domain, rest sourced from reference TRBV11-1 and TRBJ2-3, is EAEVAQSPRYKITEKSQAVAFWCDPISGHATLYWYRQILGQGPELLVQFQDESVVDDSQLPKDRFSAERLKGVDSTLKIQPAELGDSAMYLCASSLVSGGSDTQYFGPGTRLTVL.

The rearrangement links TRBV13 to TRBJ2-1; D possibly corresponds to TRBD1 (6 bases). The V end was cut by 3 bases, the J end by 7 bases, with 13 bases between. The CDR3 has 14 amino acids. CDR1 is PRHDT and CDR2 is FYEKMQ in the germline V gene (reference sequence). CDR3 DNA: TGTGCCAGCAGCTTTGCAGGGGCGGTAAATGAGCAGTTCTTC. This encodes CASSFAGAVNEQFF.

The chain has TRBV6-5 and TRBJ1-1, with D unclear. V lost 5 bases, J lost 3 bases, and 16 bases lay in between. Germline V lookup: CDR1 MNHEY, CDR2 SVGAGI. The CDR3 runs 15 residues. The CDR3 reads CASSMYRSEDTEAFF. As DNA, the CDR3 is TGTGCCAGCAGTATGTATCGGAGTGAGGACACTGAAGCTTTCTTT.

The V and J genes are TRBV5-6 and TRBJ2-2; possible D gene TRBD1, 5 bases. The length of the CDR3 is 14 residues. CDR1 is SGHDT and CDR2 is YYEEEE in the germline V gene. The V gene lost 5 bases and the J gene lost 7 bases, with 15 bases spanning the gap. The CDR3 DNA reads TGTGCCAGCAGTATAAGGGGCGCGGACGGGGAGCTGTTTTTT. Its translation is CASSIRGADGELFF. The variable domain in full, with the rest retrieved from reference TRBV5-6 and TRBJ2-2, is DAGVTQSPTHLIKTRGQQVTLRCSPKSGHDTVSWYQQALGQGPQFIFQYYEEEERQRGNFPDRFSGHQFPNYSSELNVNALLLGDSALYLCASSIRGADGELFFGEGSRLTVL.

This rearrangement joins TRBV2 to TRBJ2-3; TRBD2 agrees at 16 bases. Germline V gene data show CDR1 as SNHLY and CDR2 as FYNNEI. The CDR3 contains 18 residues. V was clipped by 10 bases and J by 0 bases; unmatched bases: 10. Here the CDR3 reads CANALGTSGGGSTDTQYF. The DNA for the CDR3 is TGTGCCAACGCCCTAGGGACTAGCGGGGGGGGAAGCACAGATACGCAGTATTTT.

This CDR3 reads CASSLDRADTEAFF. The CDR3 bases are TGCGCCAGCAGCCTTGACAGGGCGGACACTGAAGCTTTCTTT. The rearrangement links TRBV4-3 to TRBJ1-1; TRBD1 agrees at 7 bases. Trimming at V came to 4 bases and at J to 3 bases, leaving 5 bases not matched to a gene. The CDR3 has 14 amino acids. Germline CDR1 reads LGHNA; CDR2 reads YSLEER.

V usage is TRBV18 and J usage is TRBJ2-2; weak D call: TRBD2 (5 bases). Trimming cost V 3 bases and J 0 bases, with 11 bases left between them. Germline V gives CDR1 KGHSH, CDR2 LQKENI. CDR3 size: 16 residues. Here the CDR3 reads CASSPWGASNTGELFF. CDR3 nucleotides: TGTGCCAGCTCACCCTGGGGAGCCTCGAACACCGGGGAGCTGTTTTTT.

This chain joins TRBV6-2 or TRBV6-3 and TRBJ2-3, with a tentative D call TRBD2 (5 bases). Trimming pared 6 bases from V and 4 bases from J, leaving 14 bases between. Germline loops: CDR1 MNHEY, CDR2 SVGEGT. The CDR3 length is 14 residues. In nucleotides, the CDR3 is TGTGCCAGCAGCCCAGTGGCTAGCCCAGATACGCAGTATTTT. Translating gives CASSPVASPDTQYF.

There are a few counts of this clone. V and J are TRBV5-1 and TRBJ2-2, with D possibly TRBD1 on 5 matching bases. V was cut by 5 bases and J by 5 bases, with 10 bases left in between. In germline, CDR1 is SGHRS, CDR2 YFSETQ. The CDR3 extends over 13 amino acids. The CDR3 region is CASRDTETGELFF. CDR3 sequence (DNA): TGCGCCAGCAGGGACACCGAGACCGGGGAGCTGTTTTTT.

This clone has just a few counts. V is TRBV10-3 and J is TRBJ2-1, with 12 bases identical to TRBD2. The length of the CDR3 is 16 residues. The germline V gene encodes CDR1 ENHRY and CDR2 SYGVKD. The junction had 2 bases not matched to a gene; V was cut back by 4 bases and J by 1 base. This chain's CDR3 is CAISGTSGESYNEQFF. The CDR3 nucleotides read TGTGCCATCAGTGGGACTAGCGGGGAATCCTACAATGAGCAGTTCTTC.

The rearrangement links TRBV5-1 to TRBJ1-2, with TRBD1 matching 9 bases. Trimming took 9 bases from V and 0 from J; bases not matched to a gene: 3. The germline V gene has CDR1 SGHRS and CDR2 YFSETQ. This CDR3 is built from 13 residues. For the CDR3, the DNA is TGCGCCACCGGACAGGGGCCTAACTATGGCTACACCTTC. Translating it yields CATGQGPNYGYTF.

The chain combines TRBV7-2 with TRBJ2-3; 7 bases align to TRBD1. Germline values: CDR1 SGHTA, CDR2 FQGNSA. This CDR3 has 16 residues. V gave up 5 bases and J gave up 0 bases; unmatched junction bases: 8. CDR3 region: CASSANTGASTDTQYF. CDR3 bases: TGTGCCAGCAGCGCGAACACAGGGGCTAGCACAGATACGCAGTATTTT. Full variable domain (rest looked up from reference TRBV7-2 and TRBJ2-3): GAGVSQSPSNKVTEKGKDVELRCDPISGHTALYWYRQSLGQGLEFLIYFQGNSAPDKSGLPSDRFSAERTGGSVSTLTIQRTQQEDSAVYLCASSANTGASTDTQYFGPGTRLTVL.

The chain carries TRBV5-1 and TRBJ2-7; the match to TRBD2 covers 15 bases. CDR3 size: 18 residues. From germline, CDR1 is SGHRS and CDR2 YFSETQ. Trimming removed 0 bases from V and 3 bases from J; junction bases left unmatched: 7. The CDR3 here is CASSLGTSGGAVFYEQYF. In DNA, the CDR3 is TGCGCCAGCAGCTTGGGGACTAGCGGGGGGGCGGTTTTCTACGAGCAGTACTTC.

This chain links TRBV19 with TRBJ1-2; tentatively, D is TRBD1 (6 bases). The length of the CDR3 is 14 residues. Germline CDR1 LNHDA, CDR2 SQIVND (reference sequence). Trimming stripped 2 bases from V and 6 bases from J, with 13 bases between. The CDR3 reads CASSITGPLDGYTF. The CDR3 bases are TGTGCCAGTAGTATAACAGGGCCTCTGGATGGCTACACCTTC.

The V and J genes are TRBV7-6 and TRBJ2-2, with D perhaps matching TRBD2 (5 bases). Germline V gene sequence: CDR1 SGHVS, CDR2 FNYEAQ. The V end lost 3 bases, the J end lost 1 base, and 9 bases lay between the germline ends. The CDR3 consists of 15 residues. Here the CDR3 DNA reads TGTGCCAGCAGCTTCGACTACCTGAACACCGGGGAGCTGTTTTTT. This gives the protein CASSFDYLNTGELFF.

This sequence joins TRBV5-4 and TRBJ2-3, with 12 positions matching TRBD2. The CDR3 contains 15 residues. Germline V lookup: CDR1 SGHNT, CDR2 YYREEE (reference sequence). J was trimmed by 7 bases and V by 0 bases; bases with no gene match: 3. The CDR3 sequence: CASSLVLAGGYTQYF. CDR3 sequence (DNA): TGTGCCAGCAGCTTGGTCCTAGCGGGGGGGTATACGCAGTATTTT.

The chain uses TRBV6-1 and TRBJ2-7, with TRBD2 matching over 11 bases. Germline values: CDR1 MNHNS, CDR2 SASEGT. V lost 2 bases and J lost 7; bases outside the gene matches: 13. There are 17 residues in the CDR3. CDR3 protein: CASSEMAGSGGAREQYF. In DNA form, the CDR3 reads TGTGCCAGCAGTGAAATGGCGGGTAGCGGGGGGGCTAGAGAGCAGTACTTC.

This chain connects TRBV5-1 to TRBJ1-1; D perhaps matches TRBD1 (5 bases). This CDR3 is 15 amino acids long. Germline lookup yields CDR1 SGHRS and CDR2 YFSETQ. Between the trimmed V and J ends, which lost 0 bases and 8 bases, there was a span of 17 bases. The CDR3 coding sequence is TGCGCCAGCAGCTTGGTTGCGACAGCCGTTTCCGAAGCTTTCTTT. This codes for CASSLVATAVSEAFF.

The rearrangement uses TRBV11-3 and TRBJ2-7, with 7 bases identical to TRBD1. V lost 5 bases and J lost 2; bases outside the gene matches: 9. The CDR3 runs 15 residues. The V gene's germline CDR1 is SGHNT and CDR2 YENEEA. CDR3 region: CASSPWRQGAYEQYV. The CDR3 DNA sequence: TGTGCCAGCAGCCCCTGGCGACAGGGTGCCTACGAGCAGTACGTC.

There are a few counts of this clone. The CDR3 reads CASSLVAGLQAFF. In nucleotides, the CDR3 is TGTGCCAGCAGCTTAGTCGCAGGTCTTCAAGCTTTCTTT. The rearrangement joins TRBV11-1 to TRBJ1-1, with no clear D. Per the germline V gene, CDR1 is SGHAT and CDR2 is FQDESV (reference sequence). CDR3 length equals 13 residues. The V gene lost 1 base and the J gene lost 9 bases, with 12 bases spanning the gap.

The rearrangement links TRBV6-5 to TRBJ2-7; 9 bases fit TRBD2. V gave up 0 bases and J gave up 4 bases; unmatched junction bases: 4. The CDR3 consists of 15 residues. Looked up from germline, CDR1 is MNHEY and CDR2 is SVGAGI. The CDR3 sequence: CASSYSASGAYEQYV. DNA for the CDR3: TGTGCCAGCAGTTACTCCGCTAGCGGGGCATACGAGCAGTACGTC.

The DNA for the CDR3 is TGTGCCTGGAGTGTACAGGGTTTGTCCCCGGGAATGCATTTT. Protein product: CAWSVQGLSPGMHF. The gene calls are TRBV30 and TRBJ1-5, with D possibly TRBD1 on 6 matching bases. Germline V gives CDR1 GTSNPN, CDR2 SVGIG (reference sequence). The CDR3 is made up of 14 amino acids. V was pared by 0 bases and J by 15 bases, with 21 bases between.

The CDR3 region is CASSSSESGWSYEQYF. The CDR3 bases are TGTGCCAGCAGCTCATCTGAATCAGGGTGGTCCTACGAGCAGTACTTC. The V gene is TRBV5-6, the J gene TRBJ2-7; possible D gene TRBD1, 5 bases. Germline V gene sequence: CDR1 SGHDT, CDR2 YYEEEE. Trimming took 3 bases from V and 1 from J, leaving 17 bases between them. This CDR3 comprises 16 residues.

The table lists this clone with a few counts. The V gene is TRBV3-1 (or the pseudogene TRBV3-2), the J gene TRBJ2-3; 7 bases agree with TRBD1. CDR1 and CDR2 from the germline V gene are LGHDT and YNNKEL (reference sequence). The CDR3 is 13 residues long. J was trimmed by 4 bases and V by 8 bases; bases with no gene match: 6. This CDR3 reads CASATGTADTQYF. DNA for the CDR3: TGTGCCAGCGCTACCGGGACAGCAGATACGCAGTATTTT.

V is TRBV7-2 and J is TRBJ2-1, with TRBD2 identical over 7 bases. Germline-derived CDR1 and CDR2 are SGHTA and FQGNSA. J lost 9 bases, V lost 8 bases, and 16 bases had no gene match. The CDR3 covers 15 residues. This CDR3 reads CASLGGDFRYAEQFF. CDR3 sequence (DNA): TGTGCCAGCCTGGGGGGGGATTTTCGGTACGCTGAGCAGTTCTTC.

The V and J genes are TRBV7-9 and TRBJ2-5; D is possibly TRBD1 (6 bases). Germline CDR1 and CDR2: SEHNR and FQNEAQ (reference sequence). The CDR3 has 14 amino acids. V lost 8 bases to trimming and J lost 3 bases, with 16 bases between them. The CDR3 DNA follows: TGTGCCAGCGGTAGGGGGTCGGGGAAAGAGACCCAGTACTTC. Translating gives CASGRGSGKETQYF.

The genes are TRBV7-9 and TRBJ1-6; 8 bases are shared with TRBD1. Germline V lookup: CDR1 SEHNR, CDR2 FQNEAQ (reference sequence). The CDR3 is 15 amino acids. The junction had 8 bases not matched to a gene; V was cut back by 5 bases and J by 8 bases. As DNA, the CDR3 is TGTGCCAGCAGCCGATCTCAGGGGGCATATTCACCCCTCCACTTT. The encoded protein is CASSRSQGAYSPLHF.